A single sample is the source of the 16 T cell receptor beta chains below, sequenced in a study of blood T cell repertoires in COVID-19. The protocol was immunoSEQ multiplex PCR, while the TCRdb copy is restricted to in-frame clones and leaves out a portion. The sample shows some 45,000 clones, less than 90% of them seen only once. Material: peripheral blood. These receptors all come from a human donor in a cohort sampled during active COVID-19.

This clone has just one count. The CDR3 spells CASSIWELSNQPQHF. DNA of the CDR3: TGTGCCAGTAGTATCTGGGAGTTGAGCAATCAGCCCCAGCATTTT. The V and J genes are TRBV19 and TRBJ1-5; no reliable D call. CDR3 length: 15 residues. Germline V lookup: CDR1 LNHDA, CDR2 SQIVND (reference sequence). Deletions cut 3 bases from V and 1 base from J, with 10 bases between.

This chain links TRBV4-3 with TRBJ2-3; D is unclear. Germline loops: CDR1 LGHNA, CDR2 YSLEER. CDR3 length: 14 residues. V lost 5 bases to trimming and J lost 0 bases, with 9 bases between them. This CDR3 is CASSSLLSTDTQYF. CDR3 bases: TGCGCCAGCAGCTCGCTCCTAAGCACAGATACGCAGTATTTT.

This chain joins TRBV5-5 and TRBJ2-7; D might be TRBD2 (5 bases). This CDR3 is built from 12 residues. The V end lost 0 bases, the J end lost 6 bases, and 7 bases lay between the germline ends. The germline V gene encodes CDR1 SGHKS and CDR2 YYEKEE (reference sequence). CDR3 sequence (DNA): TGTGCCAGCAGCTTGGTAGGAGGCGAGCAGTACTTC. It is translated as CASSLVGGEQYF.

The chain uses TRBV28 and TRBJ1-2; 10 bases fit TRBD1. The V segment lost 8 bases and the J segment 8 bases; nucleotides outside the gene matches: 11. The CDR3 has 14 amino acids. CDR1 is MDHEN, CDR2 SYDVKM, per germline. CDR3 sequence: CASRSLGTGEGYTF. The CDR3 DNA is TGTGCCAGCCGAAGCCTTGGGACAGGGGAAGGCTACACCTTC.

The genes are TRBV19 and TRBJ1-5, with a weak D call TRBD1 (6 bases). The CDR3 loop spans 16 amino acids. The germline CDR1 and CDR2 sequences are LNHDA and SQIVND (reference sequence). The V end was cut by 4 bases, the J end by 3 bases, with 16 bases between. The CDR3 sequence: CASSTGWGGYNQPQHF. The DNA for the CDR3 is TGTGCCAGTAGTACCGGCTGGGGGGGCTACAATCAGCCCCAGCATTTT.

This sequence joins TRBV19 and TRBJ1-2; D is uncertain. The CDR3 runs 13 residues. Deletions cut 4 bases from V and 8 bases from J, with 14 bases between. Per germline, CDR1 LNHDA and CDR2 SQIVND (reference sequence). CDR3 in amino acids: CASSRSGVEGYTF. The CDR3 coding sequence is TGTGCCAGTAGTAGGTCCGGCGTGGAGGGCTACACCTTC.

The rearrangement uses TRBV3-1 (or the pseudogene TRBV3-2) and TRBJ1-5; D is undetermined. CDR1 and CDR2 (germline): LGHDT, YNNKEL (reference sequence). Deletions cut 3 bases from V and 4 bases from J, with 7 bases between. The CDR3 runs 13 residues. CDR3 loop: CASSQADNQPQHF. As DNA, the CDR3 is TGTGCCAGCAGCCAGGCCGATAATCAGCCCCAGCATTTT.

With respect to this clone: Its ends do not fully match the called genes, so a read error is possible. V usage is TRBV7-7 and J usage is TRBJ2-1; no firm D call. This CDR3 region has 15 residues. The germline V gene encodes CDR1 SSHAT and CDR2 FNYEAQ (reference sequence). The CDR3 spells CASSLDGSSYNEQFF. CDR3 bases: TGTGCTAGCAGCTTAGACGGTTCCTCCTACAATGAGCAGTTCTTC.

The chain has TRBV18 and TRBJ1-4; D perhaps matches TRBD1 (5 bases). There are 14 residues in the CDR3. The germline V and J ends were trimmed by 8 bases and 4 bases, with 14 bases remaining between them. From germline, CDR1 is KGHSH and CDR2 LQKENI. The CDR3: CASRGDGGNEKLFF. The CDR3 DNA sequence: TGTGCCAGCCGGGGGGACGGAGGTAATGAAAAACTGTTTTTT. The variable domain in full, with the rest retrieved from reference TRBV18 and TRBJ1-4, is NAGVMQNPRHLVRRRGQEARLRCSPMKGHSHVYWYRQLPEEGLKFMVYLQKENIIDESGMPKERFSAEFPKEGPSILRIQQVVRGDSAAYFCASRGDGGNEKLFFGSGTQLSVL.

The chain combines TRBV9 with TRBJ2-4; tentative D call: TRBD1 (7 bases). Germline lookup yields CDR1 SGDLS and CDR2 YYNGEE. Deletions cut 0 bases from V and 2 bases from J, with 9 bases between. This CDR3 has 15 amino acids. The CDR3, as DNA: TGTGCCAGCAGCGTAGCAGGGGGGCCCAAAAACATTCAGTACTTC. This codes for CASSVAGGPKNIQYF.

The chain links TRBV5-4 to TRBJ2-3, with D possibly TRBD1 on 5 matching bases. The CDR3 runs 16 residues. Germline-derived CDR1 and CDR2 are SGHNT and YYREEE (reference sequence). V was cut by 1 base and J by 2 bases, with 14 bases left in between. The CDR3 reads CASSLYLGQITDTQYF. The CDR3 region has the DNA TGTGCCAGCAGCTTGTATCTAGGACAAATCACAGATACGCAGTATTTT.

The V call is TRBV19, the J call TRBJ1-1, with 7 bases lining up with TRBD1. CDR3 length equals 13 residues. Trimming at V came to 6 bases and at J to 5 bases, leaving 6 bases not matched to a gene. The germline gives CDR1 LNHDA, CDR2 SQIVND (reference sequence). The CDR3 coding sequence is TGTGCCAGTAGCACAGGGGAAGGGACTGAAGCTTTCTTT. Encoded protein: CASSTGEGTEAFF.

The rearrangement links TRBV7-2 to TRBJ2-5, with 8 bases lining up with TRBD1. J lost 10 bases, V lost 5 bases, and 9 bases had no gene match. There are 13 residues in the CDR3. Per the germline V gene, CDR1 is SGHTA and CDR2 is FQGNSA. The CDR3 DNA reads as TGTGCCAGCAGCCCAGGACAGGGCTTGGGCCAGTACTTC. Translating gives CASSPGQGLGQYF. Supplemented by reference TRBV7-2 and TRBJ2-5, the full variable domain reads GAGVSQSPSNKVTEKGKDVELRCDPISGHTALYWYRQSLGQGLEFLIYFQGNSAPDKSGLPSDRFSAERTGGSVSTLTIQRTQQEDSAVYLCASSPGQGLGQYFGPGTRLLVL.

CDR3 nucleotides: TGTGCCAGCAGCTACCGCGGGGGGAACTCCAATGAGCAGTTCTTC. It specifies CASSYRGGNSNEQFF. The chain joins TRBV9 to TRBJ2-1; the match to TRBD2 covers 8 bases. The CDR3 runs 15 residues. CDR1 is SGDLS, CDR2 YYNGEE, per germline. J lost 6 bases, V lost 4 bases, and 9 bases had no gene match.

V is TRBV24-1 and J is TRBJ2-5; 7 bases fit TRBD1. The CDR3 is 14 amino acids. Germline CDR1 reads KGHDR; CDR2 reads SFDVKD. The J segment lost 7 bases and the V segment lost 9 bases, leaving 13 bases of the junction unmatched. CDR3 region: CATATGTESGTQYF. The CDR3 nucleotides are TGTGCCACCGCCACGGGGACAGAAAGTGGGACCCAGTACTTC.

The chain links TRBV7-3 to TRBJ1-1; 8 bases agree with TRBD1. CDR1 and CDR2 (germline): SGHTA, FQGTGA. The CDR3 consists of 16 residues. V gave up 4 bases and J gave up 1 base; unmatched junction bases: 8. CDR3 amino acids: CASSSQGAVRNTEAFF. The CDR3 DNA sequence: TGTGCCAGCAGCTCCCAGGGGGCAGTGAGGAACACTGAAGCTTTCTTT.